The clone carrying this T cell receptor (beta chain) came up a few times. The data belong to a study of response to subunit inactivated influenza vaccine. This CDR3 comprises 17 residues. Trimming removed 3 bases from V and 2 bases from J; junction bases left unmatched: 5. Germline assignment: CDR1 KGHDR and CDR2 SFDVKD. TCRdb redid the calling of the RT-PCR reads with MiXCR, one entry per CDR3 protein. The data show about 540,000 distinct CDR3 sequences, around a quarter seen once. This sample was also put to use in a study of T cells expressing NK-cell markers. As reported in that work: It was by 5'RACE template switching with UMIs that TCR beta cDNA was made.

The receptor was derived from a man aged 45-65 years who received an inactivated influenza vaccine. The specimen was CD4+ T cells sorted from PBMCs, collected roughly 12 days after vaccination. The rearrangement joins TRBV24-1 to TRBJ2-3, with 12 bases aligning to TRBD2. CDR3 sequence (DNA): TGTGCCACCAGTGATCCTACTAGCGGGAGGACCACAGATACGCAGTATTTT. Protein product: CATSDPTSGRTTDTQYF.